These 20 T cell receptor beta chains were sequenced from one sample in a study of T cell responses to AZD1222 COVID-19 vaccine. Using immunoSEQ multiplex PCR, the repertoire was profiled, and TCRdb retains in-frame clones only, with some absent. Among roughly 150,000 clones, 75% to 90% were seen once, and the ten largest hold roughly 10%. Sample: peripheral blood, taken 28 days after the second AZD1222 dose. These receptors came from an adult who received the AZD1222 COVID-19 vaccine.

The chain carries TRBV11-2 and TRBJ2-5, with D possibly matching TRBD1 (5 bases). The CDR3 covers 15 residues. Germline assignment: CDR1 SGHAT and CDR2 FQNNGV. The V and J ends lost 5 bases and 2 bases respectively, with 15 bases between them. As DNA, the CDR3 is TGTGCCAGCAGCGCCAGGGTACCAAAGCAAGAGACCCAGTACTTC. The encoded protein is CASSARVPKQETQYF.

V usage is TRBV5-4 and J usage is TRBJ2-3; 9 bases are shared with TRBD2. CDR1 and CDR2 from the germline V gene are SGHNT and YYREEE (reference sequence). The CDR3 sequence is 16 residues long. V lost 1 base to trimming and J lost 0 bases; unmatched junction nucleotides: 3. CDR3 coding DNA: TGTGCCAGCAGCTTGCGGCTAGCGGGAAGCACAGATACGCAGTATTTT. It specifies CASSLRLAGSTDTQYF.

The chain couples TRBV19 to TRBJ2-7; D gene ambiguous. In germline, CDR1 is LNHDA, CDR2 SQIVND (reference sequence). Trimming took 8 bases from V and 3 from J, leaving 8 bases between them. This CDR3 comprises 11 residues. CDR3 region: CASQQNYEQYF. The CDR3 nucleotides are TGTGCCAGTCAACAAAACTACGAGCAGTACTTC.

V gene TRBV9 combines with J gene TRBJ2-3, with TRBD2 matching over 8 bases. The CDR3 has 16 amino acids. CDR1 SGDLS and CDR2 YYNGEE come from the germline V gene. V dropped 0 bases and J dropped 2; count of bases not matched to a gene: 5. The CDR3 sequence: CASSVGGGLVTDTQYF. In nucleotides, the CDR3 is TGTGCCAGCAGCGTAGGAGGGGGACTAGTCACAGATACGCAGTATTTT.

This clone has just one count. The V gene is TRBV6-6, the J gene TRBJ1-5, with D possibly TRBD1 on 5 matching bases. This CDR3 spans 15 amino acids. The V end lost 0 bases, the J end lost 7 bases, and 13 bases lay between the germline ends. Germline CDR1 is MNHNY and CDR2 is SVGAGI (reference sequence). This CDR3 reads CASSYSQGLQQPQHF. DNA of the CDR3: TGTGCCAGCAGTTACTCTCAGGGACTACAACAGCCCCAGCATTTT.

The V and J genes are TRBV10-3 and TRBJ2-1; TRBD1 agrees at 11 bases. This CDR3 is 16 amino acids long. V dropped 2 bases and J dropped 7; count of bases not matched to a gene: 7. Germline V gene sequence: CDR1 ENHRY, CDR2 SYGVKD. The CDR3 loop reads CAISERPGQGVNEQFF. CDR3 nucleotide sequence: TGTGCCATCAGTGAGCGCCCGGGACAGGGGGTAAATGAGCAGTTCTTC.

This clone was seen ten or more times. The chain joins TRBV2 to TRBJ2-7, with D possibly TRBD1 on 5 matching bases. Germline values: CDR1 SNHLY, CDR2 FYNNEI. V gave up 2 bases and J gave up 1 base, with 12 bases separating them. CDR3 size: 15 residues. The CDR3 here is CASSESRALSYEQYF. CDR3 DNA: TGTGCCAGCAGTGAAAGCAGGGCGCTTTCCTACGAGCAGTACTTC. The whole variable domain, remainder taken from reference TRBV2 and TRBJ2-7, is EPEVTQTPSHQVTQMGQEVILRCVPISNHLYFYWYRQILGQKVEFLVSFYNNEISEKSEIFDDQFSVERPDGSNFTLKIRSTKLEDSAMYFCASSESRALSYEQYFGPGTRLTVT.

This CDR3 is CASSSQGEGNTEAFF. CDR3 DNA: TGTGCCAGCAGTTCCCAAGGGGAGGGGAACACTGAAGCTTTCTTT. The V and J genes are TRBV2 and TRBJ1-1; D possibly corresponds to TRBD1 (5 bases). V lost 5 bases and J lost 1, with 14 bases in between. Germline CDR1 reads SNHLY; CDR2 reads FYNNEI. The CDR3 is 15 residues long.

A word on this clone: One base away lies a much larger clone, so this may be a sequencing read error. Other DNA sequences from this sample encode an identical CDR3 as well. This chain connects TRBV6-2 or TRBV6-3 to TRBJ2-3; D ambiguous. Germline values: CDR1 MNHEY, CDR2 SVGEGT. V was trimmed by 6 bases and J by 1 base, leaving 5 bases between them. The CDR3 is 12 amino acids. The CDR3 coding sequence is TGTGCCAGCAGCCCCGGCACAGATACGCAGTATTTT. It translates to CASSPGTDTQYF.

This chain links TRBV6-5 with TRBJ1-1, with D unresolved. The CDR3 runs 15 residues. V was shortened by 0 bases and J by 1 base, with 9 bases between the two germline ends. The germline V gene encodes CDR1 MNHEY and CDR2 SVGAGI. As DNA, the CDR3 is TGTGCCAGCAGTTACTCTGTAGTCACGAACACTGAAGCTTTCTTT. It translates to CASSYSVVTNTEAFF.

This sequence joins TRBV5-1 and TRBJ1-4, with a tentative D call TRBD1 (6 bases). Trimming shortened V by 4 bases and J by 3 bases, and 13 bases separated the two germline ends. Germline V gene lookup returns CDR1 SGHRS and CDR2 YFSETQ. CDR3 length: 15 residues. The CDR3 bases are TGCGCCAGCAGCCGAGGACAGTTATCTAATGAAAAACTGTTTTTT. This gives the protein CASSRGQLSNEKLFF. The complete variable domain, with remaining parts taken from reference TRBV5-1 and TRBJ1-4, reads KAGVTQTPRYLIKTRGQQVTLSCSPISGHRSVSWYQQTPGQGLQFLFEYFSETQRNKGNFPGRFSGRQFSNSRSEMNVSTLELGDSALYLCASSRGQLSNEKLFFGSGTQLSVL.

The CDR3: CASSSRDRRYNSPLHF. The CDR3 DNA reads as TGTGCCAGCAGCAGCCGGGACCGCAGATATAATTCACCCCTCCACTTT. The chain uses TRBV21-1 and TRBJ1-6. TRBV21-1 is an annotated pseudogene. This CDR3 has 16 amino acids.

V usage is TRBV3-1 (or the pseudogene TRBV3-2) and J usage is TRBJ2-7; D remains ambiguous. V was shortened by 1 base and J by 0 bases, with 10 bases between the two germline ends. The CDR3 contains 15 residues. Germline lookup yields CDR1 LGHDT and CDR2 YNNKEL (reference sequence). The CDR3 nucleotides are TGTGCCAGCAGCCAAGGGGTTACGAGCTCCTACGAGCAGTACTTC. It translates to CASSQGVTSSYEQYF.

The chain combines TRBV10-3 with TRBJ1-1; D call uncertain. V was cut by 7 bases and J by 4 bases, with 16 bases left in between. The CDR3 runs 14 residues. CDR1 is ENHRY, CDR2 SYGVKD, per germline. CDR3 coding DNA: TGTGCCATCACCAGAGGACGGGAGGGCACTGAAGCTTTCTTT. This translates into CAITRGREGTEAFF.

This chain joins TRBV5-1 and TRBJ1-1, with 7 bases that match TRBD1. J was trimmed by 4 bases and V by 4 bases; bases with no gene match: 7. CDR3 length equals 14 residues. Germline CDR1 reads SGHRS; CDR2 reads YFSETQ. The CDR3 reads CASSVTGEVTEAFF. The DNA for the CDR3 is TGCGCCAGCAGCGTCACAGGGGAGGTCACTGAAGCTTTCTTT.

The CDR3 DNA is TGTGCCTGGAGTGACGGGGTTGGGCTCCAGCAGTTCTTC. Protein sequence: CAWSDGVGLQQFF. The chain is built from TRBV30 and TRBJ2-1; perhaps TRBD2 as D (5 bases). Germline V gene sequence: CDR1 GTSNPN, CDR2 SVGIG (reference sequence). The CDR3 is made up of 13 amino acids. V lost 1 base and J 11 bases, leaving 15 bases between the germline ends.

This chain joins TRBV7-6 and TRBJ1-1; D is possibly TRBD1 (6 bases). CDR3 size: 13 residues. From germline, CDR1 is SGHVS and CDR2 FNYEAQ. V lost 3 bases and J 4 bases, leaving 9 bases between the germline ends. The CDR3 sequence is CASSFKGGTEAFF. In DNA form, the CDR3 reads TGTGCCAGCAGCTTCAAGGGGGGCACTGAAGCTTTCTTT.

This clone was detected only a few times. The chain joins TRBV28 to TRBJ1-5; possible D gene TRBD1, 5 bases. V was shortened by 6 bases and J by 3 bases, with 15 bases between the two germline ends. The germline CDR1 and CDR2 sequences are MDHEN and SYDVKM. This CDR3 comprises 15 residues. The CDR3 loop is CASRRPGLLNQPQHF. CDR3 nucleotides: TGTGCCAGCAGACGACCGGGACTGCTCAATCAGCCCCAGCATTTT.

This chain links TRBV5-6 with TRBJ1-1; the D is unclear. Germline loops: CDR1 SGHDT, CDR2 YYEEEE. The CDR3 covers 14 residues. V was shortened by 4 bases and J by 3 bases, with 13 bases between the two germline ends. The CDR3 DNA sequence: TGTGCCAGCAGCCCGAAAAGGGAAGACACTGAAGCTTTCTTT. Amino acids: CASSPKREDTEAFF.

The V and J genes are TRBV21-1 and TRBJ1-2; TRBD1 reflects the table's D call only, with no check against the DNA. TRBV21-1 constitutes a pseudogene. This CDR3 region has 13 residues. The CDR3 coding sequence is TGTGCCAGCCCATGGACAGGGAGGACTGGCTACACCTTC. It encodes CASPWTGRTGYTF.